These T cell receptor beta chains were read from a single sample in a study of naive and memory T cell subsets. MiXCR was run by TCRdb on the UMI-ligation and nested PCR reads, yielding one entry per CDR3 protein. The sample shows 130,000 to 150,000 distinct CDR3 sequences, 15% to 20% of them seen only once. The sample was naive CD4+ T cells from blood. Receptor source: a human donor in good health. Both conserved end residues are part of each CDR3. The D gene is left open where the match is weak. The size entry is marked missing in some rows and otherwise reads once, few, many or a size class.

CDR3nt: TGTGCCACCAGCAGGGGGGATCCAGGAAACACCATATATTTT
CDR3aa: CATSRGDPGNTIYF
abundance: once
d_gene: NA
j_gene: TRBJ1-3
v_gene: TRBV15

CDR3nt: TGTGCCAGCTCGCTAGCGCTCCGGGACAGCTCCTACGAGCAGTACTTC
CDR3aa: CASSLALRDSSYEQYF
abundance: NA
d_gene: NA
j_gene: TRBJ2-7
v_gene: TRBV18

CDR3nt: TGCAGCGTTGGAGAGGGGGCAGATACGCAGTATTTT
CDR3aa: CSVGEGADTQYF
abundance: few
d_gene: NA
j_gene: TRBJ2-3
v_gene: TRBV29-1

CDR3nt: TGTGCCAGCAGTGAACTAGCGGGAAGGACAGATACGCAGTATTTT
CDR3aa: CASSELAGRTDTQYF
abundance: few
d_gene: TRBD2
j_gene: TRBJ2-3
v_gene: TRBV6-1

CDR3nt: TGCAGTGCTGAACGGGAGTTTAACACAGATACGCAGTATTTT
CDR3aa: CSAEREFNTDTQYF
abundance: few
d_gene: NA
j_gene: TRBJ2-3
v_gene: TRBV20-1

CDR3nt: TGCGCCAGCAGCCCCGCGCTACCTACTAGCGGGAGCACAGATACGCAGTATTTT
CDR3aa: CASSPALPTSGSTDTQYF
abundance: NA
d_gene: TRBD2
j_gene: TRBJ2-3
v_gene: TRBV5-1

CDR3nt: TGTGCCAGCAGCGTCCGGGGAGAGACCCAGTACTTC
CDR3aa: CASSVRGETQYF
abundance: NA
d_gene: NA
j_gene: TRBJ2-5
v_gene: TRBV4-2

CDR3nt: TGTGCCAGCAGCCGAGAAAGCTGGACAGGCGGCTCCTACGAGCAGTACTTC
CDR3aa: CASSRESWTGGSYEQYF
abundance: NA
d_gene: TRBD1
j_gene: TRBJ2-7
v_gene: TRBV12-3/TRBV12-4

CDR3nt: TGCGCCAGCAGCCACTCTACCGCTACGATGAACACTGAAGCTTTCTTT
CDR3aa: CASSHSTATMNTEAFF
abundance: once
d_gene: NA
j_gene: TRBJ1-1
v_gene: TRBV5-1

CDR3nt: TGTGCCAGCAGCTTAAAGCCCGGCGGGAGGCTCATCTCCTACAATGAGCAGTTCTTC
CDR3aa: CASSLKPGGRLISYNEQFF
abundance: NA
d_gene: TRBD2
j_gene: TRBJ2-1
v_gene: TRBV7-9

CDR3nt: TGTGCCAGCACCTACGATGGGGGCCGTTATAATTCACCCCTCCACTTT
CDR3aa: CASTYDGGRYNSPLHF
abundance: NA
d_gene: NA
j_gene: TRBJ1-6
v_gene: TRBV6-5

CDR3nt: TGTGCCAGCTCAGCTGACAGGGGGCGCGGCCATGGCTACACCTTC
CDR3aa: CASSADRGRGHGYTF
abundance: NA
d_gene: TRBD1
j_gene: TRBJ1-2
v_gene: TRBV18

CDR3nt: TGCAGTGCCCCCCCCCAGGGGAGCTCTGGGGCCAACGTCCTGACTTTC
CDR3aa: CSAPPQGSSGANVLTF
abundance: NA
d_gene: NA
j_gene: TRBJ2-6
v_gene: TRBV20-1

CDR3nt: TGTGCCAGTAGTATCCTTCTAGCGGGAGCGTTCGGGGAGCTGTTTTTT
CDR3aa: CASSILLAGAFGELFF
abundance: NA
d_gene: TRBD2
j_gene: TRBJ2-2
v_gene: TRBV19

CDR3nt: TGTGCAGTCCGGGGGGGAGACTATGGCTACACCTTC
CDR3aa: CAVRGGDYGYTF
abundance: NA
d_gene: NA
j_gene: TRBJ1-2
v_gene: TRBV7-9

CDR3nt: TGTGCCAGCAGCTTATTCCCCAGCACAGATACGCAGTATTTT
CDR3aa: CASSLFPSTDTQYF
abundance: few
d_gene: NA
j_gene: TRBJ2-3
v_gene: TRBV7-2

CDR3nt: TGTGCCAGCAGCGTAGGAGGAGCCGGGACTAGCGGGAGGGCCCGCACAGATACGCAGTATTTT
CDR3aa: CASSVGGAGTSGRARTDTQYF
abundance: NA
d_gene: TRBD2
j_gene: TRBJ2-3
v_gene: TRBV9

CDR3nt: TGTGCCAGCAGCTTAGAAGGGTTCGGAAACACCATATATTTT
CDR3aa: CASSLEGFGNTIYF
abundance: NA
d_gene: NA
j_gene: TRBJ1-3
v_gene: TRBV7-2

CDR3nt: TGTGCCAGCAGTGAGGGCCAGCCAGCCAGCACAGATACGCAGTATTTT
CDR3aa: CASSEGQPASTDTQYF
abundance: many
d_gene: NA
j_gene: TRBJ2-3
v_gene: TRBV25-1

CDR3nt: TGTGCCAGCAAAAAGTACAATGAGCAGTTCTTC
CDR3aa: CASKKYNEQFF
abundance: NA
d_gene: NA
j_gene: TRBJ2-1
v_gene: TRBV12-3/TRBV12-4

CDR3nt: TGTGCTAGTGGTTTGGTACCGTTCAGGGGACTGGAAGCTTTCTTT
CDR3aa: CASGLVPFRGLEAFF
abundance: NA
d_gene: NA
j_gene: TRBJ1-1
v_gene: TRBV12-5

CDR3nt: TGCAGCGTTGGAAGGGCTAGCGGAGGAGACGATGAGCAGTTCTTC
CDR3aa: CSVGRASGGDDEQFF
abundance: NA
d_gene: TRBD2
j_gene: TRBJ2-1
v_gene: TRBV29-1

CDR3nt: TGTGCCAGCAGCTTAAAAGGAGGATTACACAATGAGCAGTTCTTC
CDR3aa: CASSLKGGLHNEQFF
abundance: NA
d_gene: NA
j_gene: TRBJ2-1
v_gene: TRBV7-6

CDR3nt: TGTGCCAGCAGCGAGGGGACGGACTACGAGCAGTACTTC
CDR3aa: CASSEGTDYEQYF
abundance: NA
d_gene: NA
j_gene: TRBJ2-7
v_gene: TRBV9

CDR3nt: TGTGCCAGCAGCCGGATTGGGACAGGGGGCGCGATAAGTGGAAACACCATATATTTT
CDR3aa: CASSRIGTGGAISGNTIYF
abundance: NA
d_gene: TRBD1
j_gene: TRBJ1-3
v_gene: TRBV11-2

CDR3nt: TGCGCCAGCAGCCAAGTGGACAGGGGGACTGAAAAACTGTTTTTT
CDR3aa: CASSQVDRGTEKLFF
abundance: few
d_gene: TRBD1
j_gene: TRBJ1-4
v_gene: TRBV4-1

CDR3nt: TGTGCCAGCAGCCTGCGGAGGGATAGCTCTGGAAACACCATATATTTT
CDR3aa: CASSLRRDSSGNTIYF
abundance: NA
d_gene: NA
j_gene: TRBJ1-3
v_gene: TRBV14